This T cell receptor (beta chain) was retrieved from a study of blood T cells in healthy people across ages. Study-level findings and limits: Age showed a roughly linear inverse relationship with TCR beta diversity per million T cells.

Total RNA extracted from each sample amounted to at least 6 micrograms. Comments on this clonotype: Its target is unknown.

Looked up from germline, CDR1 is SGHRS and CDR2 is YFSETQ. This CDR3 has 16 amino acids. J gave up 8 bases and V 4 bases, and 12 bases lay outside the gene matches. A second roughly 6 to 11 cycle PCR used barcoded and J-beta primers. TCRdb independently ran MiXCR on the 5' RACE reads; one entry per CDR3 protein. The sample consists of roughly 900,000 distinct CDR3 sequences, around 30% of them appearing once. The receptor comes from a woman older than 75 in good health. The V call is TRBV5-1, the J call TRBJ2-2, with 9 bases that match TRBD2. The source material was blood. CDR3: CASSPIAGAPGGELFF. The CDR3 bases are TGCGCCAGCAGCCCGATAGCGGGAGCGCCAGGAGGGGAGCTGTTTTTT.